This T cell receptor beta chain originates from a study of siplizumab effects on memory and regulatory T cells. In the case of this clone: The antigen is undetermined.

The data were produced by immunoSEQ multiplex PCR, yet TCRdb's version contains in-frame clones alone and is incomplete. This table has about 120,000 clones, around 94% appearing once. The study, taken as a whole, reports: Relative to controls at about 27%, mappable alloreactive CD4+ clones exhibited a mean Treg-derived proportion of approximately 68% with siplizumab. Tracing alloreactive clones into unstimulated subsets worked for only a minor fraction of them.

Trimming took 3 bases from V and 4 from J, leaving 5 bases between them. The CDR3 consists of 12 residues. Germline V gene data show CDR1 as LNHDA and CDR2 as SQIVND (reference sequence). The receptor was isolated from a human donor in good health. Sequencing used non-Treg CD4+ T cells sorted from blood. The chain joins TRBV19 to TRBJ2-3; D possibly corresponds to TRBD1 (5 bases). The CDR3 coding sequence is TGTGCCAGTAGTATCAGGGCAGATACGCAGTATTTT. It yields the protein CASSIRADTQYF.